What follows are 26 T cell receptor beta chains derived from one specimen sequenced in a study of blood T cell repertoires in COVID-19. This table comes from immunoSEQ multiplex PCR, and its TCRdb copy is limited to in-frame clones, with some not included. The table lists fewer than 300,000 clones, about 89% of them singletons, with approximately 9.4% in the top ten. Specimen: peripheral blood. Every receptor here comes from a man in his forties who had recovered from COVID-19.

The chain has TRBV10-3 and TRBJ1-3; TRBD1 matches at 9 bases. There are 13 residues in the CDR3. Germline loops: CDR1 ENHRY, CDR2 SYGVKD. J was trimmed by 6 bases and V by 6 bases; bases with no gene match: 3. CDR3 loop: CAIRGTGINTIYF. The DNA for the CDR3 is TGTGCCATCAGAGGGACAGGGATAAACACCATATATTTT.

Comments on this clone: Other DNA sequences in the sample encode the same CDR3. The chain carries TRBV5-1 and TRBJ2-1; D unclear. The CDR3 sequence is 11 residues long. The ends were cut back, 3 bases at V and 4 bases at J, with 2 bases in the middle. Per the germline V gene, CDR1 is SGHRS and CDR2 is YFSETQ. In nucleotides, the CDR3 is TGCGCCAGCAGCTCATACAATGAGCAGTTCTTC. It translates to CASSSYNEQFF.

The chain has TRBV4-1 and TRBJ2-3; TRBD1 matches 10 bases. CDR1 is MGHRA, CDR2 YSYEKL, per germline. The CDR3 is made up of 16 amino acids. The V segment lost 4 bases and the J segment 3 bases; nucleotides outside the gene matches: 7. As DNA, the CDR3 is TGCGCCAGCAGCCCGGACAGGGGGTTTTCGACAGATACGCAGTATTTT. It translates to CASSPDRGFSTDTQYF.

The gene calls are TRBV27 and TRBJ2-3; TRBD1 aligns across 7 bases. There are 14 residues in the CDR3. Germline V lookup: CDR1 MNHEY, CDR2 SMNVEV (reference sequence). Trimming at V came to 2 bases and at J to 4 bases, leaving 3 bases not matched to a gene. As DNA, the CDR3 is TGTGCCAGCAGTTTAGGGACAGCTTCAGATACGCAGTATTTT. The encoded protein is CASSLGTASDTQYF.

The J gene is TRBJ2-4, the V gene TRBV7-2; 14 nucleotides match TRBD2. The CDR3 length is 19 residues. Germline trimming cut 3 bases from V and 3 bases from J; bases unmatched to any gene: 10. Germline V CDR1 and CDR2: SGHTA, FQGNSA. CDR3 region: CASSFGPGLAGDRKNIQYF. The CDR3 nucleotides are TGTGCCAGCAGCTTCGGCCCGGGACTAGCGGGAGATCGCAAAAACATTCAGTACTTC.

The chain couples TRBV4-3 to TRBJ2-7; 9 positions match TRBD1. Germline V gene sequence: CDR1 LGHNA, CDR2 YSLEER. V was pared by 0 bases and J by 1 base, with 4 bases of the junction left unmatched. This CDR3 has 16 amino acids. CDR3 region: CASSQDTGGVSYEQYF. The CDR3 nucleotides are TGCGCCAGCAGCCAAGATACAGGGGGCGTTTCCTACGAGCAGTACTTC.

This chain uses TRBV15 with TRBJ2-7; 7 bases are shared with TRBD2. CDR1 LNHNV and CDR2 YYDKDF come from the germline V gene (reference sequence). Losses at the gene ends were 3 bases for V and 2 bases for J; bases not matched to a gene: 10. This CDR3 contains 16 residues. CDR3 loop: CATSRELATITYEQYF. In DNA, the CDR3 is TGTGCCACCAGCAGGGAACTAGCGACCATTACCTACGAGCAGTACTTC.

Only one count was recorded for this clone. DNA of the CDR3: TGTGCCAGCAGTTTCTCTCGAACCACAGGGGGGAGGGGCTATGGCTACACCTTC. This encodes CASSFSRTTGGRGYGYTF. The chain uses TRBV27 and TRBJ1-2; TRBD1 aligns across 8 bases. The CDR3 runs 18 residues. Germline loops: CDR1 MNHEY, CDR2 SMNVEV (reference sequence). V dropped 3 bases and J dropped 4; count of bases not matched to a gene: 16.

The chain recombines TRBV10-1 with TRBJ2-7; a weak D match, TRBD2 (6 bases). Between the trimmed V and J ends, which lost 6 bases and 0 bases, there was a span of 15 bases. The CDR3 is made up of 15 amino acids. Germline-derived CDR1 and CDR2 are WNHNN and SYGVQD (reference sequence). The CDR3 region has the DNA TGCGCCAGCAGCCGCCTAGCGCTTAGCTCCTACGAGCAGTACTTC. It encodes CASSRLALSSYEQYF.

The chain uses TRBV5-5 and TRBJ2-1, with no clear D. The CDR3 totals 17 residues. Germline-derived CDR1 and CDR2 are SGHKS and YYEKEE (reference sequence). Between the trimmed V and J ends, which lost 4 bases and 0 bases, there was a span of 17 bases. The CDR3 spells CASSRVKTPSSYNEQFF. The CDR3 DNA reads TGTGCCAGCAGCCGGGTAAAGACTCCGAGCTCCTACAATGAGCAGTTCTTC.

This chain connects TRBV28 to TRBJ1-1, with D hard to call. CDR3 length equals 15 residues. Between the trimmed V and J ends, which lost 6 bases and 4 bases, there was a span of 18 bases. Germline V gives CDR1 MDHEN, CDR2 SYDVKM. This CDR3 is CASSSPLAGRTEAFF. CDR3 bases: TGTGCCAGCAGCTCCCCCCTAGCTGGGCGCACTGAAGCTTTCTTT.

In its sample, this clone was seen once. The chain recombines TRBV19 with TRBJ1-1; maybe TRBD1 (5 bases). CDR1 is LNHDA and CDR2 is SQIVND in the germline V gene (reference sequence). The CDR3 is 15 residues long. The germline V and J ends were trimmed by 4 bases and 5 bases, with 17 bases remaining between them. CDR3 loop: CASSTLLGGGTEAFF. CDR3 nucleotide sequence: TGTGCCAGTAGTACACTTCTGGGGGGTGGAACTGAAGCTTTCTTT.

The rearrangement links TRBV27 to TRBJ2-5; 10 bases are a match to TRBD2. Germline V gives CDR1 MNHEY, CDR2 SMNVEV (reference sequence). The ends lost 6 bases at V and 3 bases at J; junction bases unmatched: 10. CDR3 size: 16 residues. The CDR3 nucleotides are TGTGCCAGCAGCCAAAGCGGGAGGGGGTGGAAAGAGACCCAGTACTTC. This gives the protein CASSQSGRGWKETQYF.

V usage is TRBV5-4 and J usage is TRBJ2-5; the match to TRBD2 covers 14 bases. Germline-derived CDR1 and CDR2 are SGHNT and YYREEE (reference sequence). The J segment lost 5 bases and the V segment lost 0 bases, leaving 6 bases of the junction unmatched. CDR3 length: 17 residues. The CDR3: CASSLARLAGGRETQYF. Written as DNA, the CDR3 is TGTGCCAGCAGCTTGGCCCGACTAGCGGGAGGGAGGGAGACCCAGTACTTC.

The gene calls are TRBV4-3 and TRBJ2-3; D gene uncertain. The germline V gene has CDR1 LGHNA and CDR2 YSLEER. V was trimmed by 4 bases and J by 2 bases, leaving 13 bases between them. This CDR3 spans 15 amino acids. The DNA of the CDR3 is TGCGCCAGCAGCCCCCCGCTACTCTCCACAGATACGCAGTATTTT. It codes for CASSPPLLSTDTQYF.

This sequence joins TRBV7-2 and TRBJ2-1; no firm D call. The CDR3 is made up of 11 amino acids. The V end lost 6 bases, the J end lost 8 bases, and 8 bases lay between the germline ends. Per the germline V gene, CDR1 is SGHTA and CDR2 is FQGNSA. The CDR3 sequence is CASSPTYEQFF. The CDR3 coding sequence is TGTGCCAGCAGTCCCACATATGAGCAGTTCTTC. The variable domain in full, with the rest retrieved from reference TRBV7-2 and TRBJ2-1, is GAGVSQSPSNKVTEKGKDVELRCDPISGHTALYWYRQSLGQGLEFLIYFQGNSAPDKSGLPSDRFSAERTGGSVSTLTIQRTQQEDSAVYLCASSPTYEQFFGPGTRLTVL.

The chain is built from TRBV9 and TRBJ1-5; 7 bases are a match to TRBD1. J lost 2 bases, V lost 4 bases, and 12 bases had no gene match. Germline V gene lookup returns CDR1 SGDLS and CDR2 YYNGEE. This CDR3 has 17 residues. DNA for the CDR3: TGTGCCAGCAGCCTCAGAGGAAGGACAGGAGGCAATCAGCCCCAGCATTTT. Translation: CASSLRGRTGGNQPQHF.

V and J are TRBV7-8 and TRBJ2-2, with 8 bases lining up with TRBD1. CDR3 length: 16 amino acids. V gave up 4 bases and J gave up 3 bases; unmatched junction bases: 7. Germline V gives CDR1 SGHVS, CDR2 FQNEAQ. The DNA for the CDR3 is TGTGCCAGCAGCTATGACAGGGGCCTATACACCGGGGAGCTGTTTTTT. Its protein is CASSYDRGLYTGELFF.

The V call is TRBV11-2, the J call TRBJ1-1; 8 positions agree with TRBD1. The CDR3 is made up of 17 amino acids. Losses at the gene ends were 3 bases for V and 4 bases for J; bases not matched to a gene: 13. Germline loops: CDR1 SGHAT, CDR2 FQNNGV. CDR3 loop: CASSFDFQGASGTEAFF. The CDR3 coding sequence is TGTGCCAGCAGCTTTGATTTCCAGGGGGCTAGTGGCACTGAAGCTTTCTTT.

This chain joins TRBV29-1 and TRBJ2-1; D not certain. Trimming removed 4 bases from V and 7 bases from J, with 11 bases in between. Germline V lookup: CDR1 SQVTM, CDR2 ANQGSEA. This CDR3 has 12 amino acids. CDR3 sequence reads: CSVAASRNEQFF. The CDR3 nucleotides are TGCAGCGTTGCCGCCTCCCGGAATGAGCAGTTCTTC.

This rearrangement joins TRBV11-3 to TRBJ2-2; D possibly corresponds to TRBD1 (6 bases). V shed 8 bases and J shed 3 bases, with 7 bases lying between them. The CDR3 is 12 amino acids. The germline V gene encodes CDR1 SGHNT and CDR2 YENEEA. The CDR3 region is CASGQYTGELFF. CDR3 bases: TGTGCCAGCGGACAGTACACCGGGGAGCTGTTTTTT.

The gene calls are TRBV6-5 and TRBJ2-7; the match to TRBD1 covers 8 bases. The CDR3 covers 14 residues. The V and J ends lost 6 bases and 2 bases, in that order; junction bases with no gene match: 6. The germline V gene has CDR1 MNHEY and CDR2 SVGAGI. The CDR3 DNA is TGTGCCAGCAGACCGGGACAGGTAACCTACGAGCAGTACTTC. Amino acid sequence: CASRPGQVTYEQYF.

The chain is built from TRBV20-1 and TRBJ2-3, with D possibly being TRBD2 (5 bases). V lost 3 bases and J lost 5, with 24 bases in between. The CDR3 is made up of 17 amino acids. CDR1 is DFQATT and CDR2 is SNEGSKA in the germline V gene (reference sequence). The CDR3 sequence is CSASRVGVIPTGDTQYF. Written as DNA, the CDR3 is TGCAGTGCTAGTCGCGTCGGGGTCATACCTACTGGAGATACGCAGTATTTT.

The J gene is TRBJ2-3, the V gene TRBV5-1; possible D gene TRBD2, 6 bases. Germline assignment: CDR1 SGHRS and CDR2 YFSETQ. V was clipped by 4 bases and J by 0 bases, with 18 bases between them. The CDR3 is 17 amino acids. The CDR3 sequence: CASSPRGRGTSTDTQYF. As DNA, the CDR3 is TGCGCCAGCAGCCCCCGCGGGCGGGGCACTAGCACAGATACGCAGTATTTT.

This clone has just one count. The rearrangement links TRBV3-1 (or the pseudogene TRBV3-2) to TRBJ2-2, with D perhaps matching TRBD2 (5 bases). V lost 0 bases and J 0 bases, leaving 11 bases between the germline ends. The CDR3 totals 17 residues. Per germline, CDR1 LGHDT and CDR2 YNNKEL (reference sequence). For the CDR3, the DNA is TGTGCCAGCAGCCAAGAGTTGGCGGGTACGAACACCGGGGAGCTGTTTTTT. It specifies CASSQELAGTNTGELFF.

The chain couples TRBV5-6 to TRBJ2-6, with TRBD2 as a possible D gene (5 bases). The CDR3 totals 16 residues. With 3 bases removed from V and 2 bases from J, the gap between germline ends came to 12 bases. Germline V CDR1 and CDR2: SGHDT, YYEEEE. The CDR3 DNA sequence: TGTGCCAGCAGCTCCCCCTGGGAGACTGGGGCCAACGTCCTGACTTTC. Translation: CASSSPWETGANVLTF.